This T cell receptor beta chain was captured in a study of T cells in localized non-small cell lung cancer. Study outcomes and limitations: A denser population of T cells in blood accompanied longer overall survival. A median of about 58 of the top 100 tumor clones appeared in adjacent lung, which was paired and uninvolved. Highest T cell clonality was seen in uninvolved adjacent lung, surpassing that measured in tumor. The study sequenced only one region of the tumor. As a result, intratumor heterogeneity could not be excluded and remains possible.

The CDR3 extends over 14 amino acids. Per germline, CDR1 LNHDA and CDR2 SQIVND (reference sequence). With 6 bases removed from V and 2 bases from J, the gap between germline ends came to 13 bases. There are a few counts of this clone. Its antigen is still unknown. Only in-frame clones appear in the TCRdb table, and some are missing; sequencing was by immunoSEQ multiplex PCR. The data show around 1,700 clones, with about a fifth seen just once and approximately 14% held by the top ten. This specimen consisted of lung tumor tissue, obtained before any cancer treatment. The chain couples TRBV19 to TRBJ1-2, with D unclear. This receptor was identified in a male donor aged 60 or older with stage I lung adenocarcinoma. CDR3 in amino acids: CASRPLGLNYGYTF. Here the CDR3 DNA reads TGTGCCAGTAGGCCCCTCGGACTGAACTATGGCTACACCTTC. The full variable domain, completed using reference TRBV19 and TRBJ1-2, is DGGITQSPKYLFRKEGQNVTLSCEQNLNHDAMYWYRQDPGQGLRLIYYSQIVNDFQKGDIAEGYSVSREKKESFPLTVTSAQKNPTAFYLCASRPLGLNYGYTFGSGTRLTVV.